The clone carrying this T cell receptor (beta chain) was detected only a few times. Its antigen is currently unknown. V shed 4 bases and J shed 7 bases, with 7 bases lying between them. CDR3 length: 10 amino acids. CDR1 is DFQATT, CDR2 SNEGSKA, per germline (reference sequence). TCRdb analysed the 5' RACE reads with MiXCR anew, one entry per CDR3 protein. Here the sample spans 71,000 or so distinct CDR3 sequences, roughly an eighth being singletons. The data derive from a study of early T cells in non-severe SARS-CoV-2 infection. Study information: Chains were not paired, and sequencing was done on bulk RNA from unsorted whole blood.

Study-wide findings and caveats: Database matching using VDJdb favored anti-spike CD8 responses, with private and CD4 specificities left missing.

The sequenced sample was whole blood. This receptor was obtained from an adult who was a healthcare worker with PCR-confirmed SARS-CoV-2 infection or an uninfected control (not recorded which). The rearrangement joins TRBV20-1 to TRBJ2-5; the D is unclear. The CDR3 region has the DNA TGCAGTGCTATAATGGGGACCCAGTACTTC. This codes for CSAIMGTQYF.